The entry that follows covers one T cell receptor beta chain sequence. The source of the sample is a study of T cell responses to AZD1222 COVID-19 vaccine. Trimming left V 3 bases short and J 3 bases short, with 12 bases between. Germline V lookup: CDR1 ENHRY, CDR2 SYGVKD. CDR3 length: 14 amino acids. The data were produced by immunoSEQ multiplex PCR, yet TCRdb's version contains in-frame clones alone and is incomplete. The data show around 120,000 clones, with 75% to 85% seen just once and approximately 26% held by the top ten. This rearrangement joins TRBV10-3 to TRBJ2-7, with D tentatively TRBD2 (5 bases). The sample in question was peripheral blood, obtained 28 days after the second AZD1222 dose. The sequence was obtained from an adult who received the AZD1222 COVID-19 vaccine. The CDR3 is CAISESGIGYEQYF. The CDR3 nucleotides read TGTGCCATCAGTGAATCGGGGATCGGCTACGAGCAGTACTTC.